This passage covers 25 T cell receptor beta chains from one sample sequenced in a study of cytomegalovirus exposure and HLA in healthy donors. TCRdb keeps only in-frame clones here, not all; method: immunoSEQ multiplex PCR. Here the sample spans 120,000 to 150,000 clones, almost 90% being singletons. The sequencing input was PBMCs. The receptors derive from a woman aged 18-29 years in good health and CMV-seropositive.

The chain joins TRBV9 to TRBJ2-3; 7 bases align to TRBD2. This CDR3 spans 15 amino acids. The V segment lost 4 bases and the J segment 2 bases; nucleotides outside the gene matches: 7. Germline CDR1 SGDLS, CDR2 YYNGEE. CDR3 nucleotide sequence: TGTGCCAGCAGCCTACAAGCGGGGACCACAGATACGCAGTATTTT. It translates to CASSLQAGTTDTQYF.

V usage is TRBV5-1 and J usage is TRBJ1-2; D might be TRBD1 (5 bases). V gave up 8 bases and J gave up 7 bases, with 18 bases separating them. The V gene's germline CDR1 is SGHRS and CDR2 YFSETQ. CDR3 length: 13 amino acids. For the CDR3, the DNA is TGCGCCAGTAGACAGACGCTGGGTCGTGGCTACACCTTC. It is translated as CASRQTLGRGYTF.

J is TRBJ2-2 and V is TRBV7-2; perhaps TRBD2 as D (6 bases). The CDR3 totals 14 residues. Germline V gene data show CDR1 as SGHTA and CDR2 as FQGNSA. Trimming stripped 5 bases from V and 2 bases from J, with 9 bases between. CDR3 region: CASSRDSNTGELFF. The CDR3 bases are TGTGCCAGCAGCCGGGACTCCAACACCGGGGAGCTGTTTTTT.

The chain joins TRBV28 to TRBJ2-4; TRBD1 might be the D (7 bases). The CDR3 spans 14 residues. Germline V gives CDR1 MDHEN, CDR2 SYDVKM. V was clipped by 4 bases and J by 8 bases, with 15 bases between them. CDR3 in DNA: TGTGCCAGCAGTTCAGGGGGAGGTAAAGACATTCAGTACTTC. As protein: CASSSGGGKDIQYF.

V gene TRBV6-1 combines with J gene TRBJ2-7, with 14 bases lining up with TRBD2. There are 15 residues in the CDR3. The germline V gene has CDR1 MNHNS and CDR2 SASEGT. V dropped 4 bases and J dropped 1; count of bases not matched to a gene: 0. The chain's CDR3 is CASSGTSGGSYEQYF. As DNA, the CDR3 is TGTGCCAGCAGTGGGACTAGCGGGGGGTCCTACGAGCAGTACTTC.

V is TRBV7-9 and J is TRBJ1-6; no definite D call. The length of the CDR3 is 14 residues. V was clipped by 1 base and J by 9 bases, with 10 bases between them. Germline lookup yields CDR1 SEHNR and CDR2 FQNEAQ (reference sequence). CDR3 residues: CASSLVGGVSPLHF. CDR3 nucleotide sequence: TGTGCCAGCAGCTTAGTCGGCGGGGTTTCACCCCTCCACTTT.

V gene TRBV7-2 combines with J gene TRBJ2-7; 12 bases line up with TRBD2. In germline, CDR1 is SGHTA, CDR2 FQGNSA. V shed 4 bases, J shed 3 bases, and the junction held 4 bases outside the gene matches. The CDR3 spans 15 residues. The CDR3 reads CASSSSSGRGYEQYF. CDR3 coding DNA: TGTGCCAGCAGCTCCTCTAGCGGGAGGGGCTACGAGCAGTACTTC.

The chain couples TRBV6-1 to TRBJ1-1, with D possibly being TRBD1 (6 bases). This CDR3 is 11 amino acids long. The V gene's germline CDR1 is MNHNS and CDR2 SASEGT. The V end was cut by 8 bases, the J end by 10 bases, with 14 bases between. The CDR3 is CASWGPQRAFF. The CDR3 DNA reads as TGTGCCAGCTGGGGGCCACAGCGAGCTTTCTTT.

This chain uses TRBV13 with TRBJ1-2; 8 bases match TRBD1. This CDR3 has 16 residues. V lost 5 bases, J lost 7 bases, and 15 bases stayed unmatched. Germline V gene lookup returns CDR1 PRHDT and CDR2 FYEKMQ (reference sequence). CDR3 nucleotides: TGTGCCAGCAGCGTTAGACAGGGGAGGACGGGAAGTGGCTACACCTTC. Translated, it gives CASSVRQGRTGSGYTF. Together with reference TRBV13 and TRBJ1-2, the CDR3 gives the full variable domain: AAGVIQSPRHLIKEKRETATLKCYPIPRHDTVYWYQQGPGQDPQFLISFYEKMQSDKGSIPDRFSAQQFSDYHSELNMSSLELGDSALYFCASSVRQGRTGSGYTFGSGTRLTVV.

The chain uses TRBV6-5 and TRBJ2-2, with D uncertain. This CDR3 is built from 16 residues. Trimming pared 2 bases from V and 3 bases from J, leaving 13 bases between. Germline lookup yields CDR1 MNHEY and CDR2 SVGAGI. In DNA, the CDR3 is TGTGCCAGCAGTTACCAGGCGCAGACCCACACCGGGGAGCTGTTTTTT. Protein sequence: CASSYQAQTHTGELFF.

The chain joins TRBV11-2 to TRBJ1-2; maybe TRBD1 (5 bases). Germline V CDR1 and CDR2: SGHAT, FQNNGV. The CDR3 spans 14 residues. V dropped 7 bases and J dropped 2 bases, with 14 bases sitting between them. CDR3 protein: CASIGPQENYGYTF. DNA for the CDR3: TGTGCCAGCATCGGTCCACAGGAAAACTATGGCTACACCTTC.

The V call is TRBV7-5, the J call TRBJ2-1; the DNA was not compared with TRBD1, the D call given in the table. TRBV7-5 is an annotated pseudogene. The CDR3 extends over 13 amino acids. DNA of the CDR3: TGTGTCAGAAGTGTCTGCTCACAGAATGAGCAGTTCTTC. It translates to CVRSVCSQNEQFF.

CDR3 loop: CASSATGSSNEKLFF. CDR3 bases: TGTGCCAGCAGTGCGACAGGGTCTTCTAATGAAAAACTGTTTTTT. This chain uses TRBV6-1 with TRBJ1-4; the match to TRBD1 covers 7 bases. The length of the CDR3 is 15 residues. From germline, CDR1 is MNHNS and CDR2 SASEGT. Germline trimming cut 4 bases from V and 3 bases from J; bases unmatched to any gene: 5.

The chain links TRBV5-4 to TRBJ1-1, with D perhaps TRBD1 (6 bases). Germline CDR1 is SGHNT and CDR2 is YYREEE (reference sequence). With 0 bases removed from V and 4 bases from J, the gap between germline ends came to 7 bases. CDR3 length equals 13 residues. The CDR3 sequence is CASSLEGGTEAFF. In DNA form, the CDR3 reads TGTGCCAGCAGCTTGGAAGGGGGCACTGAAGCTTTCTTT.

This CDR3 is CSVDRGLNDIQYF. The CDR3 DNA reads as TGCAGCGTTGACCGAGGACTAAATGACATTCAGTACTTC. The chain recombines TRBV29-1 with TRBJ2-4, with D tentatively TRBD2 (6 bases). Germline V gives CDR1 SQVTM, CDR2 ANQGSEA. Trimming left V 3 bases short and J 8 bases short, with 14 bases between. CDR3 size: 13 residues. The full variable domain, with the rest looked up from reference TRBV29-1 and TRBJ2-4, is SAVISQKPSRDICQRGTSLTIQCQVDSQVTMMFWYRQQPGQSLTLIATANQGSEATYESGFVIDKFPISRPNLTFSTLTVSNMSPEDSSIYLCSVDRGLNDIQYFGAGTRLSVL.

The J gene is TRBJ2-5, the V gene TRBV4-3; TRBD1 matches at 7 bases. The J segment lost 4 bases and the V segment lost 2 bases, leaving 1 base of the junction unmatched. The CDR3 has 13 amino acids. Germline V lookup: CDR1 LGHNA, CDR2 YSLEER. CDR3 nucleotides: TGCGCCAGCAGCCAAAGGGGGCGAGAGACCCAGTACTTC. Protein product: CASSQRGRETQYF.

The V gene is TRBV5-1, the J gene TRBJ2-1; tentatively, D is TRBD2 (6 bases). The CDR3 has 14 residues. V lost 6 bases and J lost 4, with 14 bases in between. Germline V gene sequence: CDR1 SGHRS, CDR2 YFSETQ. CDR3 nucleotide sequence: TGCGCCAGCAATCAGGCGGGGCTATACAATGAGCAGTTCTTC. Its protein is CASNQAGLYNEQFF.

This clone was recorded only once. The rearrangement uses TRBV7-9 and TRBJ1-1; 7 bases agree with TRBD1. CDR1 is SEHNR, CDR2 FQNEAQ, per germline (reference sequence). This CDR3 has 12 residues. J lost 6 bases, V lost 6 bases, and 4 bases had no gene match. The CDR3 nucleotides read TGTGCCAGCAGGAAACAGGGGTCTGAAGCTTTCTTT. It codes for CASRKQGSEAFF. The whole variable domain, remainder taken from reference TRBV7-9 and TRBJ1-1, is DTGVSQNPRHKITKRGQNVTFRCDPISEHNRLYWYRQTLGQGPEFLTYFQNEAQLEKSRLLSDRFSAERPKGSFSTLEIQRTEQGDSAMYLCASRKQGSEAFFGQGTRLTVV.

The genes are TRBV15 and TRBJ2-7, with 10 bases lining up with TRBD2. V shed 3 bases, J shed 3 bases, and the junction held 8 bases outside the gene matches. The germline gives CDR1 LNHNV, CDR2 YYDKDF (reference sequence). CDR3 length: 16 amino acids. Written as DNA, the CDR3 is TGTGCCACCAGCAGCCCTGGGACTAGCGAGTACTACGAGCAGTACTTC. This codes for CATSSPGTSEYYEQYF. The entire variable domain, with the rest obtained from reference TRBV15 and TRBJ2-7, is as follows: DAMVIQNPRYQVTQFGKPVTLSCSQTLNHNVMYWYQQKSSQAPKLLFHYYDKDFNNEADTPDNFQSRRPNTSFCFLDIRSPGLGDTAMYLCATSSPGTSEYYEQYFGPGTRLTVT.

The CDR3 is CSVGSGGAVEQFF. CDR3 nucleotide sequence: TGCAGCGTTGGTAGCGGGGGGGCGGTTGAGCAGTTCTTC. V and J are TRBV29-1 and TRBJ2-1; 11 bases fit TRBD2. V trimming: 4 bases; J trimming: 9 bases; junction bases outside the gene matches: 5. The CDR3 is 13 residues long. Germline CDR1 reads SQVTM; CDR2 reads ANQGSEA.

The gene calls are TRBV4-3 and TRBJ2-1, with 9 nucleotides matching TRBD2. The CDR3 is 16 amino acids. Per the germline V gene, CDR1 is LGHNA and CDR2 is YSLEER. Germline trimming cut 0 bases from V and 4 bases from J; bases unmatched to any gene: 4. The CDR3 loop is CASSQETTSGYNEQFF. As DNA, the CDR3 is TGCGCCAGCAGCCAAGAGACGACTAGCGGTTACAATGAGCAGTTCTTC.

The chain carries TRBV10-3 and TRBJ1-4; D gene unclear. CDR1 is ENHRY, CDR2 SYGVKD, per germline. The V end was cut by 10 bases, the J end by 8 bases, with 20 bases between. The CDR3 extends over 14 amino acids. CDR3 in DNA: TGTGCCACCGTGGCTGGACCGGGAGGGGAAAAACTGTTTTTT. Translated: CATVAGPGGEKLFF.

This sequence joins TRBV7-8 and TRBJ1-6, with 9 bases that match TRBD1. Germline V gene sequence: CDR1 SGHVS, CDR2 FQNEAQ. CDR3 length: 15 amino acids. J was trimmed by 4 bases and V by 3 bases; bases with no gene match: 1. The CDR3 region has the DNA TGTGCCAGCAGCTTTGGGACAGGGTATAATTCACCCCTCCACTTT. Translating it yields CASSFGTGYNSPLHF. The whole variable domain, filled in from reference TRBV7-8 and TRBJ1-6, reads GAGVSQSPRYKVAKRGQDVALRCDPISGHVSLFWYQQALGQGPEFLTYFQNEAQLDKSGLPSDRFFAERPEGSVSTLKIQRTQQEDSAVYLCASSFGTGYNSPLHFGNGTRLTVT.

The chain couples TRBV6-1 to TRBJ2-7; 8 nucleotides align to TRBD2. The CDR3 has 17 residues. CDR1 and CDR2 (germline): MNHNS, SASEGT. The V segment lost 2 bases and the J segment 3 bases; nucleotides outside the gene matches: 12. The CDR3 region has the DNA TGTGCCAGCAGTGAACCAGCTAGCGGGCGGTTAATCTACGAGCAGTACTTC. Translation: CASSEPASGRLIYEQYF.

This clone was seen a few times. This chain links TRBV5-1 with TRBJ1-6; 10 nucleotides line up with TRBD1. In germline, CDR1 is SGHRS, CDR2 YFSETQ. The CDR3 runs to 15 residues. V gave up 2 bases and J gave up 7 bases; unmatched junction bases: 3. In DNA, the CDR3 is TGCGCCAGCAGCTTCACGGGACAGGGGAATTCACCCCTCCACTTT. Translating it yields CASSFTGQGNSPLHF. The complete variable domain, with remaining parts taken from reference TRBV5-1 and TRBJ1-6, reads KAGVTQTPRYLIKTRGQQVTLSCSPISGHRSVSWYQQTPGQGLQFLFEYFSETQRNKGNFPGRFSGRQFSNSRSEMNVSTLELGDSALYLCASSFTGQGNSPLHFGNGTRLTVT.